The present TCR beta chain was sequenced within a study of CD8 T cells in Susac syndrome. General observations from the study: The study recognized that its TCR sequencing and HLA analysis covered a relatively small number of individuals.

For this clonotype: Its antigen remains unknown.

This CDR3 has 16 residues. CDR1 DFQATT and CDR2 SNEGSKA come from the germline V gene (reference sequence). Trimming removed 7 bases from V and 4 bases from J, with 24 bases in between. Reverse transcription of roughly 0.5 to 1 ug RNA was carried out with random hexamers. Amplification of TCR beta CDR3 spanned 54 Vbeta and 13 Jbeta via immunoSEQ multiplex PCR. TCRdb reprocessed the immunoSEQ multiplex PCR reads via MiXCR and lists one record per CDR3 protein. The data show approximately 76,000 distinct CDR3 sequences, with about 95% seen just once and just under 0.4% held by the top ten. The sample comprised CD8+ T cells from PBMCs. This receptor was obtained from a human donor with multiple sclerosis. The chain has TRBV20-1 and TRBJ2-3, with D possibly TRBD2 on 6 matching bases. The CDR3 sequence: CSVRPHGSVVADTQYF. Written as DNA, the CDR3 is TGCAGTGTCAGACCCCACGGGAGCGTAGTAGCAGATACGCAGTATTTT.